This entry lists 7 T cell receptor beta chains sequenced from one sample in a study of blood T cell repertoires in COVID-19. The protocol was immunoSEQ multiplex PCR, while the TCRdb copy is restricted to in-frame clones and leaves out a portion. The profile shows about 170,000 clones, about 91% of them singletons. Material for sequencing was PBMCs or T cells enriched from blood (not recorded which). Source of these receptors: a woman aged 18-30 years who had recovered from COVID-19.

The CDR3 protein is CATLGASGRNNEQFF. The DNA of the CDR3 is TGTGCCACCCTCGGGGCTAGCGGGAGAAACAATGAGCAGTTCTTC. V is TRBV28 and J is TRBJ2-1, with 10 bases identical to TRBD2. V lost 10 bases, J lost 5 bases, and 11 bases stayed unmatched. The CDR3 is made up of 15 amino acids. Germline V gives CDR1 MDHEN, CDR2 SYDVKM.

V is TRBV10-3 and J is TRBJ1-1, with 9 bases matching TRBD1. CDR3 size: 14 residues. CDR1 ENHRY and CDR2 SYGVKD come from the germline V gene. J gave up 6 bases and V 3 bases, and 5 bases lay outside the gene matches. The CDR3 region is CAISEAGQGSEAFF. CDR3 DNA sequence: TGTGCCATCAGTGAAGCCGGACAGGGGTCTGAAGCTTTCTTT.

The genes are TRBV4-3 and TRBJ2-3; possible D gene TRBD1, 6 bases. With 0 bases removed from V and 0 bases from J, the gap between germline ends came to 13 bases. Germline V lookup: CDR1 LGHNA, CDR2 YSLEER. The CDR3 extends over 17 amino acids. The CDR3: CASSQERGRGSTDTQYF. CDR3 DNA: TGCGCCAGCAGCCAAGAGAGGGGCAGGGGCAGCACAGATACGCAGTATTTT.

V usage is TRBV7-3 and J usage is TRBJ1-1, with a weak D call TRBD1 (6 bases). The CDR3 loop spans 14 amino acids. The V end was cut by 2 bases, the J end by 10 bases, with 17 bases between. The germline gives CDR1 SGHTA, CDR2 FQGTGA. The CDR3 DNA sequence: TGTGCCAGCAGCTTAGGGGGGGCACCCGAAGGAGCTTTCTTT. It encodes CASSLGGAPEGAFF. Full variable domain (outside the CDR3, taken from reference TRBV7-3 and TRBJ1-1): GAGVSQTPSNKVTEKGKYVELRCDPISGHTALYWYRQSLGQGPEFLIYFQGTGAADDSGLPNDRFFAVRPEGSVSTLKIQRTERGDSAVYLCASSLGGAPEGAFFGQGTRLTVV.

The J gene is TRBJ1-2, the V gene TRBV7-9; possibly TRBD1 for D (6 bases). V dropped 6 bases and J dropped 4 bases, with 15 bases sitting between them. CDR1 SEHNR and CDR2 FQNEAQ come from the germline V gene (reference sequence). The CDR3 runs 14 residues. The CDR3: CASSRQEQGYGYTF. The DNA of the CDR3 is TGTGCCAGCAGTCGCCAGGAACAGGGCTATGGCTACACCTTC.

The chain joins TRBV9 to TRBJ2-7; D may be TRBD2 (6 bases). The germline V gene encodes CDR1 SGDLS and CDR2 YYNGEE. Deletions cut 0 bases from V and 6 bases from J, with 13 bases between. The CDR3 spans 14 residues. The CDR3 nucleotides read TGTGCCAGCAGCGTAGGTCTAGCGCGCCCCGAGCAGTACTTC. Amino acids: CASSVGLARPEQYF.

The chain uses TRBV7-2 and TRBJ2-7; 12 bases line up with TRBD2. The J segment lost 1 base and the V segment lost 1 base, leaving 11 bases of the junction unmatched. The length of the CDR3 is 19 residues. Germline V CDR1 and CDR2: SGHTA, FQGNSA. The CDR3 coding sequence is TGTGCCAGCAGCTTAGACCCCCATTTCCTAGCGGGAGGGTCCTACGAGCAGTACTTC. Residues: CASSLDPHFLAGGSYEQYF.